The rows below give T cell receptor beta chains drawn from one sample of a study of blood T cell repertoires in COVID-19. Some clones are missing from TCRdb's copy, which holds only in-frame ones; the method was immunoSEQ multiplex PCR. The repertoire has some 170,000 clones, approximately 88% of them found once; the top ten carry roughly 4%. The sample comprised peripheral blood. Receptor source: a woman in her sixties who had recovered from COVID-19. Each CDR3 is given with its conserved first and last residue. A D gene is named only where the DNA matches it firmly. Clone size is stated in some rows and not others, as once, few, many or a class when expanded.

TGTGCCAGCAGCGGCCAAGACAGGGCGAGGGGGGGCTACACCTTC	CASSGQDRARGGYTF	.	TRBV7-8	TRBJ1-2	TRBD1
TGCGCCAGCAGACCTACCGGGACAGGGTCCTACGAGCAGTACTTC	CASRPTGTGSYEQYF	once	TRBV4-1	TRBJ2-7	TRBD1
TGTGCCAGCAGCTGGACAGGGGGAGTTTATGGCTACACCTTC	CASSWTGGVYGYTF	.	TRBV7-9	TRBJ1-2	TRBD1
TGTGCCAGCAGCGTAGGAGGTGAATCTGGAAACACCATATATTTT	CASSVGGESGNTIYF	.	TRBV9	TRBJ1-3	.
TGTGCCAGCGGTCCTAGCGGATTCTTAGGTACGCAGTATTTT	CASGPSGFLGTQYF	.	TRBV27	TRBJ2-3	TRBD2
TGTGCCAGCAGCAGAAAGGATCTAGATTGGGATACGCAGTATTTT	CASSRKDLDWDTQYF	.	TRBV7-2	TRBJ2-3	.
TGCGCCAGCAGCCAAGTGCCGGGGGATCATACGCAGTATTTT	CASSQVPGDHTQYF	.	TRBV4-1	TRBJ2-3	.
TGTGCCAGCAGCTTAGTTAGCGGGAGAACTTACAATGAGCAGTTCTTC	CASSLVSGRTYNEQFF	.	TRBV7-8	TRBJ2-1	TRBD2
TGTGCCAGCAGCCCGACTAGCGGGGGGACCGGGGAGCTGTTTTTT	CASSPTSGGTGELFF	.	TRBV4-2	TRBJ2-2	TRBD2
TGCGCCAGCAGCCAGAGCAGGGTTGGAAACACTGAAGCTTTCTTT	CASSQSRVGNTEAFF	.	TRBV4-1	TRBJ1-1	.
TGCGCCAGCAGCCCGGGACTAGCGGGGGGTGAGACCCAGTACTTC	CASSPGLAGGETQYF	.	TRBV5-1	TRBJ2-5	TRBD2
TGTGCCAGCAGTGAGACGCTCGGGGGCACCGGGGAGCTGTTTTTT	CASSETLGGTGELFF	.	TRBV2	TRBJ2-2	.
TGCGCCAGCAGCTTGGACGGACAGAGAAATGAAAAACTGTTTTTT	CASSLDGQRNEKLFF	few	TRBV5-1	TRBJ1-4	.
TGTGCCAGCAGCCCCGGGCAGGGTAGGGGCACCGGGGAGCTGTTTTTT	CASSPGQGRGTGELFF	few	TRBV7-8	TRBJ2-2	.
TGTGCCAGCAGTTTTGGGGGCCGAGGGGGCCTTAAGCAAACTAATGAAAAACTGTTTTTT	CASSFGGRGGLKQTNEKLFF	.	TRBV27	TRBJ1-4	TRBD1
TGTGCCATCAGTGAGCCGAGCGGGGGGCCACCCTACGAGCAGTACTTC	CAISEPSGGPPYEQYF	.	TRBV10-3	TRBJ2-7	TRBD2
TGTGCCAGCAGCCAAGATCGGGGATGGGACGAGCAGTACTTC	CASSQDRGWDEQYF	.	TRBV4-2	TRBJ2-7	.
TGTGCCAGCAGTGGCCTGGGTTTAGCAGGGACGCAGTATTTT	CASSGLGLAGTQYF	.	TRBV2	TRBJ2-3	.
TGTGCCAGCAGTTTTGGACCACAGGGGGCGCGTGATCAGCCCCAGCATTTT	CASSFGPQGARDQPQHF	.	TRBV28	TRBJ1-5	TRBD1
TGTGCCAGCAGCCAAGTAAGGACAGGCGGAAAACTGTTTTTT	CASSQVRTGGKLFF	.	TRBV14	TRBJ1-4	TRBD1
TGTGCCAGCAGCTCGGGACTAGCTCGGGTCGGGTCTCGGACCCAGTACTTC	CASSSGLARVGSRTQYF	once	TRBV7-2	TRBJ2-5	TRBD2
TGCGCCAGCAGCTTGCAAGGGGCGATGGAAGAGACCCAGTACTTC	CASSLQGAMEETQYF	.	TRBV5-1	TRBJ2-5	.
TGTGCCAGCAGGCCTTATACTAGCACAGATACGCAGTATTTT	CASRPYTSTDTQYF	.	TRBV27	TRBJ2-3	.
TGTGCCAGCAGACAGAACCCCGGTGGAAACACCATATATTTT	CASRQNPGGNTIYF	.	TRBV2	TRBJ1-3	.
TGTGCCAGCAGCTTAGACTCCAGGCAGTACTTC	CASSLDSRQYF	.	TRBV6-6	TRBJ2-7	.
TGTGCCAGCAGCTTCCCCAACCAAGAGACCCAGTACTTC	CASSFPNQETQYF	.	TRBV5-6	TRBJ2-5	.
TGTGCCAGCAAGGAGACGGTGAACACCGGGGAGCTGTTTTTT	CASKETVNTGELFF	once	TRBV2	TRBJ2-2	.
TGTGCCAGCAGTTTAGGACAGGGAGGGGCCAGGTCGCCAGGGCACGAGCAGTACTTC	CASSLGQGGARSPGHEQYF	.	TRBV28	TRBJ2-7	.
TGTGCCAGCAGCCGGCGCCGGGACAGGAGCTCCTACAATGAGCAGTTCTTC	CASSRRRDRSSYNEQFF	.	TRBV7-9	TRBJ2-1	TRBD1
TGTGCCAGTAGTTCTAGTCCCTCCTACGAGCAGTACTTC	CASSSSPSYEQYF	.	TRBV19	TRBJ2-7	.
TGTGCCAGCAGTACCTACTCTGGAAACACCATATATTTT	CASSTYSGNTIYF	.	TRBV6-5	TRBJ1-3	.
TGTGCCAGCAGCGGGGGACAGCCCTATGGCTACACCTTC	CASSGGQPYGYTF	.	TRBV9	TRBJ1-2	TRBD1
TGTGCCAGTAGCGGACGGCAGGGGGTGGGCACCGGGGAGCTGTTTTTT	CASSGRQGVGTGELFF	.	TRBV19	TRBJ2-2	TRBD1
TGTGCCAGCAGCGAGACAGGGGCTGGTTCACCCCTCCACTTT	CASSETGAGSPLHF	once	TRBV7-3	TRBJ1-6	TRBD1
TGTGCCAGTAGTACACGGACAGATCAGCCCCAGCATTTT	CASSTRTDQPQHF	.	TRBV19	TRBJ1-5	.
TGTGCCAGCAGTTACTCCGGACAGCCAGTGAATGAGCAGTTCTTC	CASSYSGQPVNEQFF	.	TRBV6-6	TRBJ2-1	.
TGTGCCAGCAGCCTCGCAGGGCTTAATGAAAAACTGTTTTTT	CASSLAGLNEKLFF	.	TRBV11-1	TRBJ1-4	.
TGTGCCAGCAGCGTAGAGGAAGGGACAGCTACCAACTACGAGCAGTACTTC	CASSVEEGTATNYEQYF	.	TRBV9	TRBJ2-7	TRBD1
TGTGCCAGCAGTTACGAGTATAGCAATCAGCCCCAGCATTTT	CASSYEYSNQPQHF	.	TRBV6-2/TRBV6-3	TRBJ1-5	.
TGTGCCAGCAGAGAGACAGGGAAGGTTGGAGACACCATATATTTT	CASRETGKVGDTIYF	.	TRBV2	TRBJ1-3	TRBD1
TGCGCCAGCAGCTTGGATCGGGGGGGCCCCCGCAATGAGCAGTTCTTC	CASSLDRGGPRNEQFF	.	TRBV5-1	TRBJ2-1	TRBD2
TGTGCCAGCAGCGTAGGGGCAGATTACGTCTACGAGCAGTACTTC	CASSVGADYVYEQYF	few	TRBV9	TRBJ2-7	.
TGCGCCAGCAGCTTGCAGGCGGGGCAGAACTCCTACGAGCAGTACTTC	CASSLQAGQNSYEQYF	.	TRBV5-1	TRBJ2-7	.
TGTGCCACCAGTGTCGGCGGGTGGGGAGAGACCCAGTACTTC	CATSVGGWGETQYF	.	TRBV24-1	TRBJ2-5	.
TGCGCCAGCAGCCCAGACAGGGGCAATCAGCCCCAGCATTTT	CASSPDRGNQPQHF	.	TRBV5-1	TRBJ1-5	TRBD1
TGTGCCAGCAGCTTCTCAGGGGCCGGCACTGAAGCTTTCTTT	CASSFSGAGTEAFF	.	TRBV7-3	TRBJ1-1	.
TGCGCCAGCAGCCTCCCCGGAGAGCGGGGGGCCTACGAGCAGTACTTC	CASSLPGERGAYEQYF	many	TRBV4-3	TRBJ2-7	TRBD2
TGCGCCAGCAGCCAAGAGGAGGGTCAGCCCCAGCATTTT	CASSQEEGQPQHF	.	TRBV4-3	TRBJ1-5	.
TGTGCCAGCAGTCCGACAGTTAGGGACACTGAAGCTTTCTTT	CASSPTVRDTEAFF	.	TRBV11-2	TRBJ1-1	.
TGTGCCAGCAGTTTATCAGGGGGCACCGGGGAGCTGTTTTTT	CASSLSGGTGELFF	once	TRBV27	TRBJ2-2	.
TGTGCCAGCTCACCAATCGCCCGCGGGGGCTCTGGAAACACCATATATTTT	CASSPIARGGSGNTIYF	.	TRBV18	TRBJ1-3	.
TGTGCCAGCAGCCAACAACTAGCGGGGGGTACGCAGTATTTT	CASSQQLAGGTQYF	.	TRBV3-1/TRBV3-2	TRBJ2-3	TRBD2
TGTGCCATCGAGACAGGGCGAGAGACCCAGTACTTC	CAIETGRETQYF	.	TRBV10-3	TRBJ2-5	TRBD1